These 8 T cell receptor beta chains originate from one sample sequenced in a study of control samples from healthy donors and cancer patients. Assay used: immunoSEQ multiplex PCR; TCRdb lists only in-frame clones, some missing. The sample has 65,000 to 95,000 clones; 87% are singletons. Sequences were obtained from blood. These receptors were collected from a man aged 45 to 65 in good health.

The J gene is TRBJ2-1, the V gene TRBV10-3; 15 nucleotides agree with TRBD2. The CDR3 runs 15 residues. Losses at the gene ends were 10 bases for V and 9 bases for J; bases not matched to a gene: 10. CDR1 and CDR2 from the germline V gene are ENHRY and SYGVKD. The CDR3 sequence: CATLWTSGGGGEQFF. The CDR3 DNA is TGTGCCACCCTATGGACTAGCGGGGGGGGAGGTGAGCAGTTCTTC.

The chain carries TRBV6-4 and TRBJ1-5; D not resolved. The germline V and J ends were trimmed by 2 bases and 0 bases, with 14 bases remaining between them. Per the germline V gene, CDR1 is MRHNA and CDR2 is SNTAGT. The CDR3 is 17 residues long. The CDR3 coding sequence is TGTGCCAGCAGTGACCTGGACCTAATACTTAGCAATCAGCCCCAGCATTTT. It translates to CASSDLDLILSNQPQHF.

The V call is TRBV6-4, the J call TRBJ2-3, with 11 bases identical to TRBD2. The CDR3 is 15 residues long. The trim removed 3 bases at V and 6 bases at J, leaving 5 bases unmatched. CDR1 is MRHNA and CDR2 is SNTAGT in the germline V gene. CDR3 sequence (DNA): TGTGCCAGCAGTGAACTAGCGGGGGCTCTGGATACGCAGTATTTT. It is translated as CASSELAGALDTQYF.

V gene TRBV7-2 combines with J gene TRBJ2-2, with a weak D call TRBD2 (5 bases). The CDR3 totals 15 residues. Germline V gene lookup returns CDR1 SGHTA and CDR2 FQGNSA. The V end lost 5 bases, the J end lost 4 bases, and 14 bases lay between the germline ends. As DNA, the CDR3 is TGTGCCAGCAGCCCCGAGAGGGTGGGCACCGGGGAGCTGTTTTTT. It translates to CASSPERVGTGELFF.

This clone was detected only a few times. The gene calls are TRBV7-3 and TRBJ1-1; D perhaps matches TRBD1 (5 bases). Germline CDR1 and CDR2: SGHTA and FQGTGA. This CDR3 region has 13 residues. Trimming stripped 5 bases from V and 1 base from J, with 8 bases between. DNA for the CDR3: TGTGCCAGCAGCCGTGACAGGAACACTGAAGCTTTCTTT. It specifies CASSRDRNTEAFF.

The J gene is TRBJ2-2, the V gene TRBV2, with a tentative D call TRBD1 (6 bases). Per the germline V gene, CDR1 is SNHLY and CDR2 is FYNNEI. Trimming took off 10 bases at V and 6 bases at J, with 15 bases between the two ends. The CDR3 loop spans 13 amino acids. The CDR3 region has the DNA TGTGCCATTCGGGACAAAGAGGCCGGGGAGCTGTTTTTT. Protein sequence: CAIRDKEAGELFF.

The chain recombines TRBV10-1 with TRBJ2-5; D ambiguous. The V and J ends lost 3 bases and 1 base respectively, with 12 bases between them. In germline, CDR1 is WNHNN, CDR2 SYGVQD (reference sequence). CDR3 size: 15 residues. The CDR3 sequence is CASSEMRSTQETQYF. CDR3 nucleotides: TGCGCCAGCAGTGAAATGCGGTCAACCCAAGAGACCCAGTACTTC.

The chain couples TRBV9 to TRBJ2-6; D remains unclear. V lost 4 bases and J lost 4, with 9 bases in between. Germline V gene sequence: CDR1 SGDLS, CDR2 YYNGEE. The CDR3 covers 14 residues. CDR3 in amino acids: CASSSEVGANVLTF. For the CDR3, the DNA is TGTGCCAGCAGCTCCGAGGTGGGGGCCAACGTCCTGACTTTC. Looking up the rest from reference TRBV9 and TRBJ2-6 gives the full variable domain: DSGVTQTPKHLITATGQRVTLRCSPRSGDLSVYWYQQSLDQGLQFLIQYYNGEERAKGNILERFSAQQFPDLHSELNLSSLELGDSALYFCASSSEVGANVLTFGAGSRLTVL.